The 32 T cell receptor beta chains below were found in one sample sequenced in a study of blood T cell repertoires in COVID-19. Clones were read by immunoSEQ multiplex PCR, and TCRdb kept only the in-frame ones, dropping some. The top ten hold over 0.95% of the sample, which has approximately 350,000 clones, 85% to 90% seen once. Sequenced sample: PBMCs or T cells enriched from blood (not recorded which). Source of these receptors: a young man who had recovered from COVID-19.

The chain combines TRBV11-1 with TRBJ1-1; D gene unclear. Germline CDR1 SGHAT, CDR2 FQDESV (reference sequence). Trimming shortened V by 5 bases and J by 5 bases, and 12 bases separated the two germline ends. This CDR3 spans 13 amino acids. The CDR3 DNA sequence: TGTGCCAGCAGCCCCTCAACATGGACTGAAGCTTTCTTT. Its protein is CASSPSTWTEAFF.

The V gene is TRBV15, the J gene TRBJ2-2; no clear D gene. The germline gives CDR1 LNHNV, CDR2 YYDKDF (reference sequence). The ends were cut back, 0 bases at V and 6 bases at J, with 14 bases in the middle. CDR3 length: 16 residues. CDR3 region: CATSRDFVRQAGELFF. The CDR3, as DNA: TGTGCCACCAGCAGAGATTTCGTTCGGCAGGCCGGGGAGCTGTTTTTT.

The chain joins TRBV19 to TRBJ1-2; 7 bases fit TRBD1. The CDR3 is made up of 15 amino acids. With 5 bases clipped from V and 4 bases from J, the junction kept 10 bases outside the gene matches. The V gene's germline CDR1 is LNHDA and CDR2 SQIVND (reference sequence). DNA of the CDR3: TGTGCCAGTAGTCCCACCGGGACAGTTCGCTATGGCTACACCTTC. It specifies CASSPTGTVRYGYTF.

The rearrangement links TRBV7-9 to TRBJ1-6, with TRBD1 as a possible D gene (6 bases). With 3 bases removed from V and 9 bases from J, the gap between germline ends came to 15 bases. Germline V CDR1 and CDR2: SEHNR, FQNEAQ (reference sequence). The CDR3 has 15 amino acids. This CDR3 reads CASSFPQGRGSPLHF. CDR3 nucleotides: TGTGCCAGCAGCTTCCCCCAGGGGCGAGGTTCACCCCTCCACTTT.

This chain links TRBV6-5 with TRBJ1-2; no clear D gene. The germline V and J ends were trimmed by 0 bases and 4 bases, with 12 bases remaining between them. CDR1 and CDR2 (germline): MNHEY, SVGAGI. The CDR3 is made up of 15 amino acids. CDR3 in DNA: TGTGCCAGCAGTTACTCGCTCTATGACACCTATGGCTACACCTTC. Translation: CASSYSLYDTYGYTF.

V usage is TRBV3-1 (or the pseudogene TRBV3-2) and J usage is TRBJ1-2, with TRBD1 matching over 7 bases. Trimming took 4 bases from V and 4 from J; bases not matched to a gene: 15. There are 17 residues in the CDR3. Per germline, CDR1 LGHDT and CDR2 YNNKEL (reference sequence). The CDR3 bases are TGTGCCAGCAGCCCCAAGGCAGGGGGTTCCCCATCCTATGGCTACACCTTC. It is translated as CASSPKAGGSPSYGYTF.

This chain links TRBV6-2 or TRBV6-3 with TRBJ2-7; TRBD1 matches at 10 bases. Trimming took 6 bases from V and 5 from J; bases not matched to a gene: 7. CDR1 is MNHEY and CDR2 is SVGEGT in the germline V gene. CDR3 length: 14 residues. This CDR3 is CASSDRGRGDEQYF. For the CDR3, the DNA is TGTGCCAGCAGCGACAGGGGGCGCGGCGACGAGCAGTACTTC.

The V and J genes are TRBV5-5 and TRBJ2-7; D is uncertain. The CDR3 has 13 amino acids. Trimming left V 6 bases short and J 6 bases short, with 16 bases between. Germline V gene data show CDR1 as SGHKS and CDR2 as YYEKEE (reference sequence). In nucleotides, the CDR3 is TGTGCCAGCACCATGAAGGCCACGGGCGAGCAGTACTTC. Protein sequence: CASTMKATGEQYF. The full variable domain, rest sourced from reference TRBV5-5 and TRBJ2-7, is DAGVTQSPTHLIKTRGQQVTLRCSPISGHKSVSWYQQVLGQGPQFIFQYYEKEERGRGNFPDRFSARQFPNYSSELNVNALLLGDSALYLCASTMKATGEQYFGPGTRLTVT.

The chain employs TRBV7-9 and TRBJ1-1; D ambiguous. The CDR3 length is 14 residues. CDR1 and CDR2 (germline): SEHNR, FQNEAQ (reference sequence). Trimming shortened V by 1 base and J by 0 bases, and 6 bases separated the two germline ends. CDR3 sequence (DNA): TGTGCCAGCAGCTTAGACAACCTGAACACTGAAGCTTTCTTT. Translating it yields CASSLDNLNTEAFF.

The table lists this clone with a few counts. This sequence joins TRBV7-6 and TRBJ1-1, with D perhaps matching TRBD1 (5 bases). The length of the CDR3 is 16 residues. Germline V CDR1 and CDR2: SGHVS, FNYEAQ. Trimming removed 0 bases at V and 1 base at J, with 12 bases between. The CDR3 sequence is CASSLAFRDRNTEAFF. CDR3 nucleotides: TGTGCCAGCAGCTTAGCATTTAGAGACAGGAACACTGAAGCTTTCTTT.

In its sample, this clone was seen once. The V gene is TRBV7-6, the J gene TRBJ2-1; TRBD2 matches 8 bases. Per germline, CDR1 SGHVS and CDR2 FNYEAQ. V was pared by 5 bases and J by 2 bases, with 5 bases of the junction left unmatched. This CDR3 is 15 amino acids long. CDR3 loop: CASSPPGLAYNEQFF. CDR3 DNA: TGTGCCAGCAGCCCCCCGGGACTAGCCTACAATGAGCAGTTCTTC. The full variable domain, rest sourced from reference TRBV7-6 and TRBJ2-1, is GAGVSQSPRYKVTKRGQDVALRCDPISGHVSLYWYRQALGQGPEFLTYFNYEAQQDKSGLPNDRFSAERPEGSISTLTIQRTEQRDSAMYRCASSPPGLAYNEQFFGPGTRLTVL.

This clone appeared a single time. The V call is TRBV5-1, the J call TRBJ2-1, with unresolved D. This CDR3 is 12 amino acids long. Germline V gene sequence: CDR1 SGHRS, CDR2 YFSETQ. Trimming stripped 3 bases from V and 8 bases from J, with 9 bases between. CDR3 nucleotides: TGCGCCAGCAGCTCCGGTCGTGATGAGCAGTTCTTC. Its translation is CASSSGRDEQFF.

The rearrangement uses TRBV7-9 and TRBJ1-1, with 7 bases fitting TRBD1. V shed 5 bases and J 6 bases; nucleotides not matched to a gene: 12. Germline V lookup: CDR1 SEHNR, CDR2 FQNEAQ (reference sequence). The CDR3 spans 15 residues. CDR3 sequence reads: CASSPQGVGLAEAFF. The DNA of the CDR3 is TGTGCCAGCAGCCCCCAGGGGGTGGGTCTAGCTGAAGCTTTCTTT.

This chain joins TRBV7-8 and TRBJ2-7; 12 positions match TRBD1. Trimming removed 5 bases from V and 0 bases from J; junction bases left unmatched: 8. The germline CDR1 and CDR2 sequences are SGHVS and FQNEAQ. The CDR3 has 17 amino acids. Here the CDR3 reads CASSQGQGARDSYEQYF. CDR3 coding DNA: TGTGCCAGCAGCCAGGGACAGGGGGCGCGGGACTCCTACGAGCAGTACTTC.

This clone was detected only once. V gene TRBV7-2 combines with J gene TRBJ2-4; 7 bases are a match to TRBD2. The CDR3 runs 17 residues. Germline V CDR1 and CDR2: SGHTA, FQGNSA. The V segment lost 1 base and the J segment 2 bases; nucleotides outside the gene matches: 8. The CDR3 region has the DNA TGTGCCAGCAGCTTAGATCCCGGGAGGAGGCCCAAAAACATTCAGTACTTC. It yields the protein CASSLDPGRRPKNIQYF.

This chain links TRBV18 with TRBJ1-2; 9 bases match TRBD1. Germline CDR1 KGHSH, CDR2 LQKENI. The ends lost 3 bases at V and 4 bases at J; junction bases unmatched: 9. The CDR3 is 16 amino acids. This CDR3 reads CASSPFRPDRGYGYTF. In nucleotides, the CDR3 is TGTGCCAGCTCACCCTTTCGGCCGGACAGGGGCTATGGCTACACCTTC.

The chain combines TRBV29-1 with TRBJ1-1; TRBD1 is a possible D gene (5 bases). Per germline, CDR1 SQVTM and CDR2 ANQGSEA. V lost 2 bases and J lost 0, with 10 bases in between. The CDR3 totals 14 residues. The CDR3 DNA is TGCAGCGTTGAACAGGGATACCTGAACACTGAAGCTTTCTTT. Protein sequence: CSVEQGYLNTEAFF. Supplemented by reference TRBV29-1 and TRBJ1-1, the full variable domain reads SAVISQKPSRDICQRGTSLTIQCQVDSQVTMMFWYRQQPGQSLTLIATANQGSEATYESGFVIDKFPISRPNLTFSTLTVSNMSPEDSSIYLCSVEQGYLNTEAFFGQGTRLTVV.

The V and J genes are TRBV15 and TRBJ1-4; D remains unclear. CDR1 LNHNV and CDR2 YYDKDF come from the germline V gene (reference sequence). There are 13 residues in the CDR3. V was trimmed by 0 bases and J by 7 bases, leaving 6 bases between them. The CDR3 spells CATSRDSGEKLFF. The CDR3 bases are TGTGCCACCAGCAGAGATTCAGGTGAAAAACTGTTTTTT.

The chain couples TRBV11-3 to TRBJ1-6; 7 bases agree with TRBD1. The CDR3 is 15 amino acids. With 6 bases clipped from V and 6 bases from J, the junction kept 8 bases outside the gene matches. From germline, CDR1 is SGHNT and CDR2 YENEEA. CDR3 coding DNA: TGTGCCAGCAGTCAGGGGACAGCCTCTAATTCACCCCTCCACTTT. Amino acids: CASSQGTASNSPLHF.

Regarding this clone: Other DNA sequences within the sample encode an identical CDR3. The V and J genes are TRBV18 and TRBJ1-1; D possibly corresponds to TRBD1 (6 bases). This CDR3 spans 11 amino acids. Per the germline V gene, CDR1 is KGHSH and CDR2 is LQKENI. Trimming cost V 6 bases and J 8 bases, with 10 bases left between them. CDR3 amino acids: CASSSQGEAFF. CDR3 DNA: TGTGCCAGCTCCTCCCAGGGGGAAGCTTTCTTT.

V and J are TRBV6-4 and TRBJ2-1; the match to TRBD2 covers 12 bases. Germline V gene data show CDR1 as MRHNA and CDR2 as SNTAGT. V lost 5 bases, J lost 8 bases, and 7 bases stayed unmatched. The CDR3 is 15 amino acids. The CDR3, as DNA: TGTGCCAGCAGTCAGACTAGCGGGGGTTACTATGAGCAGTTCTTC. Translating gives CASSQTSGGYYEQFF.

The rearrangement joins TRBV13 to TRBJ2-1, with TRBD2 matching over 10 bases. The germline V gene has CDR1 PRHDT and CDR2 FYEKMQ (reference sequence). The CDR3 runs to 23 residues. V lost 1 base to trimming and J lost 4 bases; unmatched junction nucleotides: 25. CDR3 sequence reads: CASSLVLSFSGTSEPGGYNEQFF. CDR3 DNA: TGTGCCAGCAGCTTAGTTCTCAGTTTTTCGGGGACTAGCGAACCCGGGGGGTACAATGAGCAGTTCTTC. Full variable domain (remainder filled in from reference TRBV13 and TRBJ2-1): AAGVIQSPRHLIKEKRETATLKCYPIPRHDTVYWYQQGPGQDPQFLISFYEKMQSDKGSIPDRFSAQQFSDYHSELNMSSLELGDSALYFCASSLVLSFSGTSEPGGYNEQFFGPGTRLTVL.

This chain connects TRBV27 to TRBJ1-1; no clear D. The ends were cut back, 5 bases at V and 0 bases at J, with 10 bases in the middle. Germline CDR1 MNHEY, CDR2 SMNVEV (reference sequence). CDR3 length: 14 residues. In nucleotides, the CDR3 is TGTGCCAGCAGTAACGGGGATATGAACACTGAAGCTTTCTTT. Translation gives CASSNGDMNTEAFF.

The chain employs TRBV18 and TRBJ1-2; D gene ambiguous. Looked up from germline, CDR1 is KGHSH and CDR2 is LQKENI. The CDR3 length is 17 residues. V dropped 3 bases and J dropped 4 bases, with 21 bases sitting between them. The CDR3 loop is CASSPPDRGLRGYGYTF. CDR3 sequence (DNA): TGTGCCAGCTCACCCCCGGACCGAGGCCTTCGGGGCTATGGCTACACCTTC.

The chain joins TRBV25-1 to TRBJ2-6, with a possible D match to TRBD1 (5 bases). Per the germline V gene, CDR1 is MGHDK and CDR2 is SYGVNS. The CDR3 spans 16 residues. V dropped 5 bases and J dropped 2 bases, with 13 bases sitting between them. The CDR3: CASSSGRAAGANVLTF. The CDR3 bases are TGTGCCAGCAGTTCGGGCAGGGCAGCTGGGGCCAACGTCCTGACTTTC. The complete variable domain, with remaining parts taken from reference TRBV25-1 and TRBJ2-6, reads EADIYQTPRYLVIGTGKKITLECSQTMGHDKMYWYQQDPGMELHLIHYSYGVNSTEKGDLSSESTVSRIRTEHFPLTLESARPSHTSQYLCASSSGRAAGANVLTFGAGSRLTVL.

This clone appeared once. CDR3 bases: TGTGCCAGTTCCCGAGGGGGCGCTTCGGGAGATGGCTACACCTTC. Amino acids: CASSRGGASGDGYTF. This sequence joins TRBV27 and TRBJ1-2, with 7 bases aligning to TRBD1. The CDR3 totals 15 residues. Germline V gene lookup returns CDR1 MNHEY and CDR2 SMNVEV (reference sequence). Unmatched junction bases numbered 16, after V lost 9 bases and J lost 6 bases.

The rearrangement links TRBV27 to TRBJ1-1; tentative D call: TRBD1 (6 bases). Germline lookup yields CDR1 MNHEY and CDR2 SMNVEV (reference sequence). The CDR3 is 14 amino acids. The V end lost 6 bases, the J end lost 4 bases, and 15 bases lay between the germline ends. The CDR3 here is CASRLNRQATEAFF. The DNA of the CDR3 is TGTGCCAGCAGACTCAACCGACAGGCCACTGAAGCTTTCTTT.

This clone showed up just a few times. The chain combines TRBV3-1 (or the pseudogene TRBV3-2) with TRBJ1-3, with no clear D. The V gene lost 0 bases and the J gene lost 12 bases, with 18 bases spanning the gap. CDR1 LGHDT and CDR2 YNNKEL come from the germline V gene (reference sequence). CDR3 length equals 15 residues. CDR3 in amino acids: CASSQDARKEGGIYF. The CDR3 bases are TGTGCCAGCAGCCAAGACGCCAGGAAGGAAGGAGGCATATATTTT.

The gene calls are TRBV6-5 and TRBJ1-4; D not resolved. The CDR3 is made up of 14 amino acids. The V end lost 11 bases, the J end lost 0 bases, and 13 bases lay between the germline ends. Germline V gene data show CDR1 as MNHEY and CDR2 as SVGAGI. CDR3 nucleotide sequence: TGTGCCGGCGGGCACACACCAACTAATGAAAAACTGTTTTTT. Translated, it gives CAGGHTPTNEKLFF.

The CDR3 region has the DNA TGTGCCATCAGTGAGTCACGTTTCCAGGGGGGCTTTGGCTACACCTTC. Translation: CAISESRFQGGFGYTF. The J gene is TRBJ1-2, the V gene TRBV10-3; 7 bases map to TRBD1. Germline CDR1 reads ENHRY; CDR2 reads SYGVKD. CDR3 size: 16 residues. Trimming at V came to 0 bases and at J to 7 bases, leaving 11 bases not matched to a gene.

The V call is TRBV6-5, the J call TRBJ1-1; a weak D match, TRBD1 (5 bases). Between the trimmed V and J ends, which lost 0 bases and 6 bases, there was a span of 11 bases. Germline V gene sequence: CDR1 MNHEY, CDR2 SVGAGI. CDR3 length: 14 amino acids. The CDR3 spells CASSYSTEPAEAFF. DNA of the CDR3: TGTGCCAGCAGTTACTCGACAGAGCCCGCTGAAGCTTTCTTT.

CDR3 coding DNA: TGTGCCAGCAGTTACGGCGGAAGTTTGAATGAAAAACTGTTTTTT. Its protein product is CASSYGGSLNEKLFF. The genes are TRBV6-5 and TRBJ1-4, with D unclear. Germline loops: CDR1 MNHEY, CDR2 SVGAGI. Trimming shortened V by 2 bases and J by 5 bases, and 12 bases separated the two germline ends. The CDR3 runs 15 residues.